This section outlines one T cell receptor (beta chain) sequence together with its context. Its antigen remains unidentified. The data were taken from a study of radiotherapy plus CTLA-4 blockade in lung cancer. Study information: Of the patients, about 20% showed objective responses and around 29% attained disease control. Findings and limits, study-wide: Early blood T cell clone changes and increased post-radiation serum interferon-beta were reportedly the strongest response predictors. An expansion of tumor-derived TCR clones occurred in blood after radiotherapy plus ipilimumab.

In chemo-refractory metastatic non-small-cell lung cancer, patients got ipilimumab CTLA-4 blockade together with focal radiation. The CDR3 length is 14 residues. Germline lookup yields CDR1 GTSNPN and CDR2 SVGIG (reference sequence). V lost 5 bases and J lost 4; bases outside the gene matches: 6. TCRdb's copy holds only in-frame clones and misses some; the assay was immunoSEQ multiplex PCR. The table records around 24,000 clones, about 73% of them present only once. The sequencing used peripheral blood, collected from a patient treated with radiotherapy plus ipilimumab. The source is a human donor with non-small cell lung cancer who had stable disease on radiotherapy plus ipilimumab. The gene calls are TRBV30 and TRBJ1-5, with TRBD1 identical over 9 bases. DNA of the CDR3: TGTGCCTGGGGACGGGACAGGGCTAATCAGCCCCAGCATTTT. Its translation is CAWGRDRANQPQHF.